The 10 T cell receptor beta chains below were found in one sample sequenced in a study of blood T cell repertoires in COVID-19. Sequencing used immunoSEQ multiplex PCR; TCRdb keeps in-frame clones, though not all of them. The data show more than 400,000 clones, 80% to 90% seen once. Sequenced sample: peripheral blood. All receptors derive from a human donor in a cohort sampled during active COVID-19.

The CDR3 reads CASSDSLRDTQYF. The CDR3 DNA sequence: TGTGCCAGCAGTGACTCGTTGAGGGATACGCAGTATTTT. This chain joins TRBV6-4 and TRBJ2-3; D call uncertain. Germline CDR1 MRHNA, CDR2 SNTAGT. Trimming cost V 0 bases and J 6 bases, with 7 bases left between them. The CDR3 has 13 amino acids.

V and J are TRBV7-8 and TRBJ1-1; TRBD1 might be the D (5 bases). The CDR3 consists of 14 residues. CDR1 and CDR2 (germline): SGHVS, FQNEAQ. The germline V and J ends were trimmed by 1 base and 0 bases, with 6 bases remaining between them. CDR3 in DNA: TGTGCCAGCAGCTTAGAACAGGTGAACACTGAAGCTTTCTTT. Encoded protein: CASSLEQVNTEAFF.

The chain uses TRBV19 and TRBJ2-5, with D unclear. CDR1 and CDR2 (germline): LNHDA, SQIVND (reference sequence). The CDR3 is 12 amino acids. Trimming shortened V by 5 bases and J by 0 bases, and 4 bases separated the two germline ends. CDR3 bases: TGTGCCAGTAGTCAGTACCAAGAGACCCAGTACTTC. Translating it yields CASSQYQETQYF.

V is TRBV2 and J is TRBJ1-5; D might be TRBD1 (6 bases). This CDR3 has 14 residues. V lost 6 bases, J lost 4 bases, and 13 bases lay in between. CDR1 and CDR2 from the germline V gene are SNHLY and FYNNEI. The DNA of the CDR3 is TGTGCCAGCAGGGGTGACCAGGGGAATCAGCCCCAGCATTTT. Translating it yields CASRGDQGNQPQHF.

This chain connects TRBV6-6 to TRBJ2-1; TRBD1 matches 9 bases. This CDR3 region has 16 residues. V trimming: 10 bases; J trimming: 5 bases; junction bases outside the gene matches: 15. Per the germline V gene, CDR1 is MNHNY and CDR2 is SVGAGI (reference sequence). CDR3 in DNA: TGTGCCACCCGGAAAAACAGGGGGCGAGGTGACAATGAGCAGTTCTTC. Protein: CATRKNRGRGDNEQFF.

The V gene is TRBV25-1, the J gene TRBJ2-3; D possibly corresponds to TRBD2 (5 bases). The CDR3 extends over 13 amino acids. Per the germline V gene, CDR1 is MGHDK and CDR2 is SYGVNS. V shed 8 bases and J shed 0 bases, with 9 bases lying between them. CDR3 nucleotides: TGTGCCAGCTCTGAGGGTAGCACAGATACGCAGTATTTT. It encodes CASSEGSTDTQYF.

The CDR3 region is CASSPIAGSSYNEQFF. The CDR3 DNA is TGTGCCAGCAGCCCCATAGCCGGGAGCTCCTACAATGAGCAGTTCTTC. V usage is TRBV7-3 and J usage is TRBJ2-1; TRBD2 is a possible D gene (6 bases). The V end was cut by 5 bases, the J end by 0 bases, with 14 bases between. Per germline, CDR1 SGHTA and CDR2 FQGTGA. This CDR3 comprises 16 residues.

This clone has a handful of counts. The chain recombines TRBV7-2 with TRBJ2-7, with 10 bases that match TRBD1. V trimming: 1 base; J trimming: 2 bases; junction bases outside the gene matches: 5. CDR1 is SGHTA, CDR2 FQGNSA, per germline. The CDR3 sequence is 16 residues long. CDR3 sequence reads: CASSLGLGTGAYEQYF. DNA of the CDR3: TGTGCCAGCAGCTTAGGTTTAGGGACAGGGGCCTACGAGCAGTACTTC.

V gene TRBV9 combines with J gene TRBJ2-3; maybe TRBD2 (5 bases). In germline, CDR1 is SGDLS, CDR2 YYNGEE. This CDR3 contains 12 residues. V was cut by 3 bases and J by 4 bases, with 6 bases left in between. CDR3 in DNA: TGTGCCAGCAGCGCGGAGGCAGATACGCAGTATTTT. It yields the protein CASSAEADTQYF.

The chain joins TRBV6-5 to TRBJ2-5; D gene uncertain. V lost 7 bases and J lost 5, with 20 bases in between. CDR1 and CDR2 (germline): MNHEY, SVGAGI. The CDR3 is made up of 15 amino acids. The CDR3 DNA reads TGTGCCAGCACACTCAATCGAGGCCCGCGGGAGACCCAGTACTTC. Encoded protein: CASTLNRGPRETQYF.